The rows below give T cell receptor beta chains drawn from one sample of a study of technical replicates of blood from several donors. Repertoires were generated with immunoSEQ multiplex PCR, while TCRdb's copy carries only in-frame clones and drops some. The sample lists tens of thousands of clones, approximately 88% occurring once. Sequencing input: PBMCs. These receptors were collected from a human donor in good health. Some clones in this sample may be carry-over from other donors' samples. CDR3s include the opening cysteine and the closing phenylalanine or tryptophan. A D gene is named only where the DNA matches it firmly. Clone size, where shown, is once, few, many, or a class for clones that have expanded.

clone_size,d_call,v_call,j_call,cdr3_nt,cdr3_aa
.,TRBD2,TRBV7-8,TRBJ2-5,TGTGCCAGCAGCTTAAGGATCCTTGTTAGCGGGGGGATGGAGACCCAGTACTTC,CASSLRILVSGGMETQYF
.,.,TRBV4-2,TRBJ2-1,TGTGCCAGCAGCCAAGATGGAGAGCCAAATGAGCAGTTCTTC,CASSQDGEPNEQFF
.,TRBD2,TRBV6-1,TRBJ2-1,TGTGCCAGCAGTGGTAGCGGGGGGATCAGAAATGAGCAGTTCTTC,CASSGSGGIRNEQFF
.,TRBD2,TRBV5-1,TRBJ2-5,TGCGCCAGCAGCTTGGTGGCGGGGGGCGCAGAGACCCAGTACTTC,CASSLVAGGAETQYF
.,TRBD1,TRBV18,TRBJ1-6,TGTGCCAGCTCACCAGACAGGGATTCACCCCTCCACTTT,CASSPDRDSPLHF
.,TRBD1,TRBV30,TRBJ1-6,TGTGCCTGGAGTGGGGGGACAGTTAATTCACCCCTCCACTTT,CAWSGGTVNSPLHF
.,TRBD2,TRBV10-3,TRBJ2-1,TGTGCCATCAGTGGAACTAGCGGGAGAAATGAGCAGTTCTTC,CAISGTSGRNEQFF
.,TRBD2,TRBV7-9,TRBJ2-1,TGTGCCAGCAGCCACGGCATAGCGGGAGGTCGGAATGAGCAGTTCTTC,CASSHGIAGGRNEQFF
few,.,TRBV2,TRBJ1-2,TGTGCCAGCAGTAGGGGGGGTTACTATGGCTACACCTTC,CASSRGGYYGYTF
few,TRBD1,TRBV4-2,TRBJ1-1,TGTGCCAGCAGCCAAGACTGGGACAGCAACACTGAAGCTTTCTTT,CASSQDWDSNTEAFF
few,.,TRBV4-3,TRBJ2-5,TGCGCCAGCAGCCAAGATCTCTCAGAGACCCAGTACTTC,CASSQDLSETQYF
.,TRBD2,TRBV6-4,TRBJ2-1,TGTGCCAGCAGTGACTCGACGGGGGGAGGCAATGAGCAGTTCTTC,CASSDSTGGGNEQFF
.,.,TRBV28,TRBJ1-2,TGTGCCAGCAGGTCACCGGTTGGCTACACCTTC,CASRSPVGYTF
.,TRBD1,TRBV10-3,TRBJ2-2,TGTGCCATCAGTGCCCTACAGGGGACCACCGGGGAGCTGTTTTTT,CAISALQGTTGELFF
once,.,TRBV7-8,TRBJ2-6,TGTGCCAGCAAAGGGAGCTCTGGGGCCAACGTCCTGACTTTC,CASKGSSGANVLTF
.,.,TRBV2,TRBJ1-2,TGTGCCAGCAGTGGTCGGGGGGTGGGCTATGGCTACACCTTC,CASSGRGVGYGYTF
.,TRBD2,TRBV7-2,TRBJ2-5,TGTGCCAGCAGCTTATCCGGGACTAGCGACCAAGAGACCCAGTACTTC,CASSLSGTSDQETQYF
.,TRBD1,TRBV15,TRBJ2-7,TGTGCCACCAGCGCACCGGGACAGGGGGCGGCGAACGCCTACGAGCAGTACTTC,CATSAPGQGAANAYEQYF
.,.,TRBV14,TRBJ2-1,TGTGCCAGCAGCCAACAACCACGCGGTGAGCAGTTCTTC,CASSQQPRGEQFF
.,TRBD2,TRBV4-3,TRBJ2-1,TGCGCCAGCAGCACTCGACTAGCGGGAGGTTTAGGGGATGAGCAGTTCTTC,CASSTRLAGGLGDEQFF
.,TRBD2,TRBV7-6,TRBJ2-1,TGTGCCAGCAGCGTGATAAGCGGGGGTACAATCGCTTTCAATGAGCAGTTCTTC,CASSVISGGTIAFNEQFF
once,TRBD2,TRBV7-3,TRBJ2-3,TGTGCCAGCAGCTTACTAGCGGGGGGCACAGATACGCAGTATTTT,CASSLLAGGTDTQYF
.,.,TRBV14,TRBJ1-1,TGTGCCAGCAGCCAAAGCCTGAACACTGAAGCTTTCTTT,CASSQSLNTEAFF
once,.,TRBV7-2,TRBJ2-3,TGTGCCAGCAGCTCAGACATAACTAGCACAGATACGCAGTATTTT,CASSSDITSTDTQYF
few,TRBD2,TRBV4-1,TRBJ2-3,TGCGCCAGCAGCCGACTAGCGGGAGAGACGCAGTATTTT,CASSRLAGETQYF
.,.,TRBV5-1,TRBJ2-2,TGCGCCAGCAGCTTGGATTGGTCAGGGGCCGGGGAGCTGTTTTTT,CASSLDWSGAGELFF
.,.,TRBV2,TRBJ2-3,TGTGCCAGCAGAACGGGGAGCGGCACAGATACGCAGTATTTT,CASRTGSGTDTQYF
.,TRBD2,TRBV7-9,TRBJ2-5,TGTGCCAGCAGCGCGGGACTAGCCGCTTTAGAGACCCAGTACTTC,CASSAGLAALETQYF
once,.,TRBV10-3,TRBJ2-7,TGTGCCGTAGATACAGGGGGGGCCGAGCAGTACTTC,CAVDTGGAEQYF
.,.,TRBV7-6,TRBJ1-1,TGTGCCAGCAGCTTAGATCACAGACACCTGGGCACTGAAGCTTTCTTT,CASSLDHRHLGTEAFF
.,.,TRBV5-1,TRBJ2-2,TGCGCCAGCAGCTTGGAGTCCCGGGACACCGGGGAGCTGTTTTTT,CASSLESRDTGELFF
.,.,TRBV4-3,TRBJ2-7,TGCGCCAGCAGCCAAGATGAGTGGTCCTACGAGCAGTACTTC,CASSQDEWSYEQYF
.,TRBD1,TRBV15,TRBJ1-1,TGTGCCACCAGCAGAGATACGGCGGGACAGGGGGTTTTAAGGGGGTTTCACACTGAAGCTTTCTTT,CATSRDTAGQGVLRGFHTEAFF
.,TRBD2,TRBV7-9,TRBJ2-7,TGTGCCAGCAGCTTATTGCGGGAGGCCAAGCAGTACTTC,CASSLLREAKQYF
once,.,TRBV7-3,TRBJ1-1,TGTGCCAGCAGCTTAGATCGCAGGGGTAGCACTGAAGCTTTCTTT,CASSLDRRGSTEAFF
.,TRBD1,TRBV2,TRBJ2-5,TGTGCCAGCACCGATGGGGGGGACAGGGGGGACGGAGAGACCCAGTACTTC,CASTDGGDRGDGETQYF
.,TRBD1,TRBV6-5,TRBJ2-7,TGTGCCAGCCAAACTCGGGGACAGCCCGAGCAGTACTTC,CASQTRGQPEQYF
.,.,TRBV5-1,TRBJ1-5,TGCGCCAGCAGCCTTGGACAGACTAGCAATCAGCCCCAGCATTTT,CASSLGQTSNQPQHF
.,.,TRBV6-5,TRBJ1-1,TGTGCCAGCAGTTACTCGGGGGCGTCCGGTCTAGCTTTCTTT,CASSYSGASGLAFF
.,.,TRBV30,TRBJ2-1,TGCGCATGGGAGGGAAGCCCCCAGGGGTCCTACAATGAGCAGTTCTTC,CAWEGSPQGSYNEQFF
.,.,TRBV29-1,TRBJ2-1,TGCAGCGCTAAAGGACTACCTCGCTCCTACAATGAGCAGTTCTTC,CSAKGLPRSYNEQFF
.,.,TRBV18,TRBJ1-1,TGTGCCAGCTCACCGGGCCCCCCCGGCACTGAAGCTTTCTTT,CASSPGPPGTEAFF
.,.,TRBV29-1,TRBJ1-5,TGCAGCGTTGGGACCGGGGACAATCAGCCCCAGCATTTT,CSVGTGDNQPQHF
.,TRBD2,TRBV19,TRBJ2-1,TGTGCCAGTAAATTGGTAGCGGGAGTTAATGAGCAGTTCTTC,CASKLVAGVNEQFF
.,.,TRBV7-2,TRBJ2-7,TGTGCCAGCAGCTTTTTTAGCTCCTACGAGCAGTACTTC,CASSFFSSYEQYF
.,.,TRBV5-1,TRBJ2-5,TGCGCCAGCAGCTCGTCCGGGACTGCCCAAGAGACCCAGTACTTC,CASSSSGTAQETQYF
.,TRBD1,TRBV6-5,TRBJ1-4,TGTGCCAGCAGTTCCCCCAGAGGGGGCGATGAAAAACTGTTTTTT,CASSSPRGGDEKLFF
.,.,TRBV7-9,TRBJ1-4,TGTGCCAGCAGCGCAATCACTACCTACAGGGAAATGTTTTTT,CASSAITTYREMFF
.,TRBD2,TRBV18,TRBJ2-1,TGTGCCAGCTCCATACTAGCGGGAACAGACAATGAGCAGTTCTTC,CASSILAGTDNEQFF
.,.,TRBV9,TRBJ2-3,TGTGCCAGCAGCGTAGCTACGAGGGGGGGCCTCACAGATACGCAGTATTTT,CASSVATRGGLTDTQYF
.,.,TRBV7-2,TRBJ2-7,TGTGCCAGCAGCGGAGAGTTAGCCACCGAGCAGTACTTC,CASSGELATEQYF